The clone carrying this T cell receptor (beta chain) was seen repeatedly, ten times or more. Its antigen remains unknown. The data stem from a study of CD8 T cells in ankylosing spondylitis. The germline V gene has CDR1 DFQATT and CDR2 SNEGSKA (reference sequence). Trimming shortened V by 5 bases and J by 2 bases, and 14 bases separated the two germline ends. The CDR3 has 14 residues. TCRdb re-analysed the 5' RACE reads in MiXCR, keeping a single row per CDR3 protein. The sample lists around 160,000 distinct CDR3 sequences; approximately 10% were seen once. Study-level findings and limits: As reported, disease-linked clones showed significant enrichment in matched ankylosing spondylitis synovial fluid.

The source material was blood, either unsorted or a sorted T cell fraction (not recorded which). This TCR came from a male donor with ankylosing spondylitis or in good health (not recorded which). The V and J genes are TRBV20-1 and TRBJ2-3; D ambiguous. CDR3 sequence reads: CSAPSGVITDTQYF. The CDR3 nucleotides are TGCAGTGCTCCGAGTGGTGTAATCACAGATACGCAGTATTTT.